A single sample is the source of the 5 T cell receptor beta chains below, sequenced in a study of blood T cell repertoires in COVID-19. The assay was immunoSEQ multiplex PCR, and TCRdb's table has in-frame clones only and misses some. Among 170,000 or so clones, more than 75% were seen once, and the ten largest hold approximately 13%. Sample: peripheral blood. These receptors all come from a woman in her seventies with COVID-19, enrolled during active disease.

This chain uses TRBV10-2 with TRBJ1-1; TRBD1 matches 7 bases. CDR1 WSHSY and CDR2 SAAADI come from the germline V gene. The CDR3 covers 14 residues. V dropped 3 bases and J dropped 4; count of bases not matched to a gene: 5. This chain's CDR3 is CASSDWGQITEAFF. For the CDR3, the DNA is TGCGCCAGCAGTGATTGGGGACAGATCACTGAAGCTTTCTTT.

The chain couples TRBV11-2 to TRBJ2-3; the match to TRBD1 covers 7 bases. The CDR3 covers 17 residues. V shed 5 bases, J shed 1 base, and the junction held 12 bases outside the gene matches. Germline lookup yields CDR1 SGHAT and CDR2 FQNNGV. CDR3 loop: CASSLRSGGYRTDTQYF. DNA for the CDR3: TGTGCCAGCAGCCTAAGATCAGGGGGATATCGCACAGATACGCAGTATTTT.

This CDR3 is CASSQVKPGQGGGNTIYF. DNA of the CDR3: TGTGCCAGCAGCCAAGTGAAACCAGGACAGGGGGGTGGAAACACCATATATTTT. V is TRBV3-1 (or the pseudogene TRBV3-2) and J is TRBJ1-3; 10 bases are a match to TRBD1. The V and J ends lost 1 base and 3 bases, in that order; junction bases with no gene match: 9. Germline V gene lookup returns CDR1 LGHDT and CDR2 YNNKEL (reference sequence). The CDR3 consists of 18 residues.

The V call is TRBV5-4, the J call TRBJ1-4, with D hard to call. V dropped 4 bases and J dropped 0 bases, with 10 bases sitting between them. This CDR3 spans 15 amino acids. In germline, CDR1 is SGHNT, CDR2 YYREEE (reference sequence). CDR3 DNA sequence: TGTGCCAGCAGCCAAGGACTCGCAACTAATGAAAAACTGTTTTTT. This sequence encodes CASSQGLATNEKLFF.

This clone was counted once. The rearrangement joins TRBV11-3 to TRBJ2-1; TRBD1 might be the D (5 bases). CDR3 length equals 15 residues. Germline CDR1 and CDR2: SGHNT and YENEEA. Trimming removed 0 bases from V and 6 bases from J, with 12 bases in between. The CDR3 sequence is CASSLEVGRVNEQFF. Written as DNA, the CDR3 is TGTGCCAGCAGCTTAGAAGTTGGCAGGGTCAATGAGCAGTTCTTC.